The next 31 T cell receptor beta chains were all read from a single sample in a study of tumor-infiltrating lymphocytes in primary liver carcinoma. Unsorted whole blood supplied the blood RNA, and germline DNA was isolated too. cDNA specific to TCR beta was made from around 450 ng of total RNA, with a constant-region primer employed for priming. What produced the TCR beta libraries was three nested multiplex PCR rounds using slightly modified ARM-PCR. The first two PCR rounds used TRBV1-TRBV30 forward primers with a C-beta reverse primer, roughly 10 cycles each. MiXCR was run by TCRdb on the multiplex PCR reads, yielding one entry per CDR3 protein. The sample consists of about 320,000 distinct CDR3 sequences, roughly 60% of them appearing once. The sample taken for sequencing was peripheral blood. These receptors were obtained from a man between 40 and 49 years old with primary liver carcinoma and hepatitis B virus infection.

A remark on this clonotype: A read error may be the cause here, since a much bigger clone is one base away. The chain has TRBV12-3 or TRBV12-4 and TRBJ1-1, with a tentative D call TRBD1 (5 bases). The CDR3 runs to 14 residues. The chain's CDR3 is CTSSWGDVSTEAFF. The CDR3 region has the DNA TGTACCAGCAGCTGGGGGGATGTTTCCACTGAAGCTTTCTTT.

About this clonotype: One base away lies a much larger clone, so this may be a sequencing read error. The chain carries TRBV29-1 and TRBJ1-3; 7 nucleotides align to TRBD1. Per germline, CDR1 SQVTM and CDR2 ANQGSEA. V shed 8 bases and J 2 bases; nucleotides not matched to a gene: 6. The CDR3 runs 13 residues. CDR3 amino acids: CSFRTGAGNTIYF. For the CDR3, the DNA is TGCAGCTTTAGGACAGGTGCTGGAAACACCATATATTTT.

A single count supports this clonotype. A junction boundary mismatches the germline segment, possibly from a read error. The chain employs TRBV29-1 and TRBJ2-3, with 7 nucleotides matching TRBD2. There are 14 residues in the CDR3. The germline CDR1 and CDR2 sequences are SQVTM and ANQGSEA. The CDR3 sequence is CSGQRDMGIDMQYF. As DNA, the CDR3 is TGCAGCGGGCAGCGGGATATGGGCATAGATATGCAGTATTTT.

J is TRBJ2-5 and V is TRBV11-1; possibly TRBD2 for D (6 bases). Per the germline V gene, CDR1 is SGHAT and CDR2 is FQDESV (reference sequence). The length of the CDR3 is 13 residues. V lost 4 bases to trimming and J lost 5 bases, with 11 bases between them. The CDR3 DNA reads TGTGCCAGCAGCTCCCAGGGAGGTGAGACCCAGTACTTC. Amino acid sequence: CASSSQGGETQYF.

Details on this clonotype: Lacking the conserved final phenylalanine or tryptophan, this CDR3 likely reflects a read error. The chain carries TRBV5-4 and TRBJ2-3; 8 nucleotides agree with TRBD2. The V segment lost 2 bases and the J segment 6 bases; nucleotides outside the gene matches: 11. This CDR3 region has 16 residues. Looked up from germline, CDR1 is SGHNT and CDR2 is YYREEE (reference sequence). CDR3 sequence (DNA): TGTGCCAGCAGCTTAGACCTAGCGGGCGGATCGGATACGCAGTATCTT. Residues: CASSLDLAGGSDTQYL.

The CDR3 sequence is CATSDATGSGTQYF. For the CDR3, the DNA is TGTGCCACCAGTGACGCGACAGGGTCCGGGACCCAGTACTTC. J is TRBJ2-5 and V is TRBV24-1; TRBD1 aligns across 7 bases. This CDR3 region has 14 residues. V was pared by 4 bases and J by 7 bases, with 8 bases of the junction left unmatched. The germline V gene encodes CDR1 KGHDR and CDR2 SFDVKD.

This clonotype was observed at least ten times. This chain joins TRBV12-3 or TRBV12-4 and TRBJ1-1; 7 bases fit TRBD1. The CDR3 covers 13 residues. V dropped 6 bases and J dropped 7; count of bases not matched to a gene: 8. CDR3 DNA sequence: TGTGCCAGCAGCACTCTAAGGGACAGTGAAGCTTTCTTT. It encodes CASSTLRDSEAFF.

The table lists this clonotype with many counts. V gene TRBV4-1 combines with J gene TRBJ2-4; TRBD2 matches at 7 bases. CDR1 is MGHRA, CDR2 YSYEKL, per germline. V was clipped by 0 bases and J by 6 bases; unmatched bases: 11. The CDR3 is 17 residues long. The CDR3 DNA follows: TGCGCCAGCAGCCAAGATTTTGCGGGAGTTTTGGGAAACATTCAGTACTTC. Protein product: CASSQDFAGVLGNIQYF.

This chain links TRBV2 with TRBJ2-7, with TRBD2 matching 8 bases. V lost 3 bases to trimming and J lost 7 bases; unmatched junction nucleotides: 8. There are 14 residues in the CDR3. CDR1 and CDR2 (germline): SNHLY, FYNNEI. The CDR3 nucleotides are TGTGCCAGCAGTGATCGGACTAGCTCTAGAGAGCAGTACTTC. This encodes CASSDRTSSREQYF.

A remark on this clonotype: A much larger clonotype is one base distant, so this may be a read error. The chain has TRBV6-2 or TRBV6-3 and TRBJ2-7; the match to TRBD2 covers 12 bases. The trim removed 7 bases at V and 7 bases at J, leaving 14 bases unmatched. CDR3 length: 16 residues. CDR1 and CDR2 (germline): MNHEY, SVGEGT. The CDR3 sequence: CASTSRLAGGPEEQYF. For the CDR3, the DNA is TGTGCCAGCACCTCACGGCTAGCGGGAGGGCCAGAGGAGCAGTACTTC.

V usage is TRBV4-1 and J usage is TRBJ1-2; 8 bases agree with TRBD1. CDR1 MGHRA and CDR2 YSYEKL come from the germline V gene. This CDR3 is 17 amino acids long. Losses at the gene ends were 2 bases for V and 3 bases for J; bases not matched to a gene: 11. The CDR3 region is CASSQYCQGAQDYGYTF. The CDR3 DNA reads as TGCGCCAGCAGCCAATATTGTCAGGGGGCGCAGGACTATGGCTACACCTTC.

The genes are TRBV6-2 or TRBV6-3 and TRBJ2-5; D is uncertain. V gave up 2 bases and J gave up 4 bases, with 11 bases separating them. CDR1 is MNHEY and CDR2 is SVGEGT in the germline V gene. The CDR3 spans 14 residues. CDR3: CASSYRVGGETQYF. In DNA form, the CDR3 reads TGTGCCAGCAGTTACCGGGTGGGTGGAGAGACCCAGTACTTC.

This clonotype was observed many times. The chain uses TRBV6-1 and TRBJ2-5; D call uncertain. Germline values: CDR1 MNHNS, CDR2 SASEGT. CDR3 length equals 12 residues. V dropped 5 bases and J dropped 5 bases, with 9 bases sitting between them. CDR3 amino acids: CASSFAAETQYF. DNA for the CDR3: TGTGCCAGCAGTTTTGCAGCGGAGACCCAGTACTTC.

Comments on this clonotype: One base away lies a much larger clone, so this may be a sequencing read error. The conserved phenylalanine or tryptophan is not found at the CDR3 terminus, so this likely reflects a read error. This chain uses TRBV4-1 with TRBJ2-6; D is perhaps TRBD2 (7 bases). The V end was cut by 8 bases, the J end by 4 bases, with 15 bases between. Germline loops: CDR1 MGHRA, CDR2 YSYEKL. This CDR3 has 15 residues. The CDR3, as DNA: TGCGCCAGCTCGGGGGGCCTTGGGGGGGCCAACGTCCTGACTATC. It encodes CASSGGLGGANVLTI.

This clonotype was picked up many times. The rearrangement links TRBV6-5 to TRBJ2-7, with 15 bases identical to TRBD2. The CDR3 covers 13 residues. J gave up 9 bases and V 6 bases, and 3 bases lay outside the gene matches. Germline V gives CDR1 MNHEY, CDR2 SVGAGI. CDR3: CASSGLAGGGQYF. CDR3 nucleotides: TGTGCCAGCAGCGGACTAGCGGGGGGGGGGCAGTACTTC.

This clonotype was recorded at least ten times. The chain couples TRBV29-1 to TRBJ2-1; 15 bases are shared with TRBD2. V shed 6 bases and J 9 bases; nucleotides not matched to a gene: 6. Germline V gene data show CDR1 as SQVTM and CDR2 as ANQGSEA. CDR3 length: 14 residues. CDR3 amino acids: CSVGLAGGNSEQFF. For the CDR3, the DNA is TGCAGCGTCGGACTAGCGGGAGGGAATAGTGAGCAGTTCTTC.

V gene TRBV14 combines with J gene TRBJ1-6; the D gene is possibly TRBD1 (5 bases). Per germline, CDR1 SGHDN and CDR2 FVKESK. Trimming pared 0 bases from V and 9 bases from J, leaving 9 bases between. This CDR3 contains 14 residues. The CDR3 spells CASSQDWDSSPLHF. CDR3 in DNA: TGTGCCAGCAGCCAAGATTGGGACTCTTCACCCCTCCACTTT.

The genes are TRBV2 and TRBJ2-7; D is uncertain. The ends were cut back, 5 bases at V and 3 bases at J, with 14 bases in the middle. Germline CDR1 is SNHLY and CDR2 is FYNNEI. The CDR3 loop spans 14 amino acids. The CDR3 DNA follows: TGTGCCAGCAGTCAAGTGGGCACTTTCTACGAGCAGTACTTC. The encoded protein is CASSQVGTFYEQYF.

V and J are TRBV11-2 and TRBJ1-2; D uncertain. V was shortened by 5 bases and J by 7 bases, with 14 bases between the two germline ends. CDR1 is SGHAT and CDR2 is FQNNGV in the germline V gene. This CDR3 is built from 13 residues. CDR3 amino acids: CASSQHGRGGYTF. In DNA form, the CDR3 reads TGTGCCAGCAGCCAACATGGACGTGGTGGCTACACCTTC.

There are many counts of this clonotype. This chain connects TRBV6-5 to TRBJ1-4, with 7 bases fitting TRBD1. The CDR3 covers 12 residues. The V gene end was trimmed by 8 bases and the J gene end by 8 bases; junction bases not matched to a gene: 5. CDR1 is MNHEY and CDR2 is SVGAGI in the germline V gene. The CDR3 nucleotides are TGTGCCAGCTCAAGGGGGCGCGAAAAACTGTTTTTT. It is translated as CASSRGREKLFF.

This clonotype was recorded many times. The V and J genes are TRBV4-3 and TRBJ2-4; no clear D. The CDR3 contains 14 residues. V lost 0 bases, J lost 6 bases, and 9 bases lay in between. Germline V gene sequence: CDR1 LGHNA, CDR2 YSLEER. CDR3 DNA sequence: TGCGCCAGCAGCCAAGACCGCGGTGGAAACATTCAGTACTTC. It encodes CASSQDRGGNIQYF.

Comments on this clonotype: With a much larger clone just one base away, this may be a read error. The chain is built from TRBV12-5 and TRBJ2-7; D may match TRBD1 or TRBD2 (6 bases each). The germline V and J ends were trimmed by 5 bases and 8 bases, with 16 bases remaining between them. Germline CDR1 is LGHNT and CDR2 is FRNRAP. The CDR3 loop spans 13 amino acids. Here the CDR3 reads CASGPEPGGQQYF. CDR3 bases: TGTGCTAGTGGTCCAGAGCCCGGGGGCCAGCAGTACTTC.

This clonotype was recorded many times. The chain employs TRBV6-5 and TRBJ1-1; possible D gene TRBD1, 6 bases. This CDR3 comprises 14 residues. With 4 bases removed from V and 5 bases from J, the gap between germline ends came to 14 bases. Germline values: CDR1 MNHEY, CDR2 SVGAGI. The DNA for the CDR3 is TGTGCCAGCAGTTTACAGGGCCTGCGGACTGAAGCTTTCTTT. Amino acid sequence: CASSLQGLRTEAFF.

As for this clonotype: A much larger clone is a single base away; this may be a read error. The V call is TRBV6-1, the J call TRBJ2-2, with D hard to call. The CDR3 is made up of 12 amino acids. Germline CDR1 reads MNHNS; CDR2 reads SASEGT. The CDR3 loop reads CAISDNFGELFF. The CDR3 DNA is TGTGCCATCAGTGATAATTTCGGGGAGCTGTTTTTT.

This clonotype has a count of ten or more. The rearrangement uses TRBV6-1 and TRBJ2-1; TRBD2 aligns across 13 bases. CDR1 is MNHNS and CDR2 is SASEGT in the germline V gene. This CDR3 comprises 18 residues. After removal of 0 bases from V and 5 bases from J, the junction contained 7 bases not matched to a gene. CDR3 region: CASSEAKFGLAGDNEQFF. The CDR3 coding sequence is TGTGCCAGCAGTGAAGCCAAGTTCGGACTAGCGGGGGACAATGAGCAGTTCTTC.

Turning to this clonotype: A read error may explain this, as a much larger clone is one base away. The chain employs TRBV5-5 and TRBJ1-1; D uncertain. The CDR3 has 16 residues. Germline loops: CDR1 SGHKS, CDR2 YYEKEE (reference sequence). Trimming removed 4 bases at V and 1 base at J, with 17 bases between. The chain's CDR3 is CASSGLSGSSNTEAFF. The CDR3 DNA reads TGTGCCAGCAGCGGGTTGTCAGGCAGTTCGAACACTGAAGCTTTCTTT.

With regard to this clonotype: A read error may be the cause here, since a much bigger clone is one base away. This chain uses TRBV6-2 or TRBV6-3 with TRBJ1-1, with 7 bases identical to TRBD1. This CDR3 comprises 15 residues. Germline assignment: CDR1 MNHEY and CDR2 SVGEGT. CDR3 region: CVSSYQTGLVTEAFF. DNA for the CDR3: TGTGTCAGCAGTTACCAGACAGGGTTGGTCACTGAAGCTTTCTTT.

In the case of this clonotype: Without the conserved terminal phenylalanine or tryptophan, this CDR3 likely stems from a read error. J is TRBJ2-3 and V is TRBV6-5; TRBD2 aligns across 10 bases. CDR3 length equals 14 residues. The germline CDR1 and CDR2 sequences are MNHEY and SVGAGI. The CDR3 coding sequence is TGTGCCAGCAAGGATAGCGGGAGGACAGATTCGCAGTATTAT. Encoded protein: CASKDSGRTDSQYY.

As concerns this clonotype: The CDR3 does not close with the conserved phenylalanine or tryptophan, likely indicating a read error. The genes are TRBV6-1 and TRBJ2-7, with D possibly TRBD1 on 5 matching bases. This CDR3 has 14 amino acids. Germline loops: CDR1 MNHNS, CDR2 SASEGT. The CDR3 region is CASSERGSPYEQYL. The CDR3 DNA reads as TGTGCTAGCAGTGAAAGGGGCAGCCCCTACGAGCAGTACTTA.

In the case of this clonotype: This could be a read error, since a much larger clone is one nucleotide away. The chain is built from TRBV6-1 and TRBJ1-4; D is ambiguous. Per germline, CDR1 MNHNS and CDR2 SASEGT. The CDR3 runs 14 residues. CDR3 bases: TGTGCCAGCAGTGCCAGGTCGATTAATGAAAAACGGTTTTTT. Protein product: CASSARSINEKRFF.

The chain carries TRBV19 and TRBJ2-1; D is unresolved. With 2 bases removed from V and 9 bases from J, the gap between germline ends came to 5 bases. There are 11 residues in the CDR3. The V gene's germline CDR1 is LNHDA and CDR2 SQIVND (reference sequence). The CDR3 protein is CASSISSEQFF. CDR3 DNA: TGTGCCAGTAGTATATCCAGTGAGCAGTTCTTC. The whole variable domain, filled in from reference TRBV19 and TRBJ2-1, reads DGGITQSPKYLFRKEGQNVTLSCEQNLNHDAMYWYRQDPGQGLRLIYYSQIVNDFQKGDIAEGYSVSREKKESFPLTVTSAQKNPTAFYLCASSISSEQFFGPGTRLTVL.